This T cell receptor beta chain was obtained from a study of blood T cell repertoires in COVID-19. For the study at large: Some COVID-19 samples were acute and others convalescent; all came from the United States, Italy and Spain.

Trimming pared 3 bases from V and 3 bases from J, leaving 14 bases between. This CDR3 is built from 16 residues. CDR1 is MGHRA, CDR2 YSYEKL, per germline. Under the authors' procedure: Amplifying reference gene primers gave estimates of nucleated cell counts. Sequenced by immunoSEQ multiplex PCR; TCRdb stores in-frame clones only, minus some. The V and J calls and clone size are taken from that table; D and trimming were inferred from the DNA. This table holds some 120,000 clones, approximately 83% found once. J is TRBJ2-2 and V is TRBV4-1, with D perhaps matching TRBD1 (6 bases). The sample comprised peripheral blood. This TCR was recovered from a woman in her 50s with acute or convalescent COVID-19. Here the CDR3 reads CASSQWTDGDTGELFF. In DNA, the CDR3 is TGCGCCAGCAGCCAGTGGACAGATGGGGACACCGGGGAGCTGTTTTTT.